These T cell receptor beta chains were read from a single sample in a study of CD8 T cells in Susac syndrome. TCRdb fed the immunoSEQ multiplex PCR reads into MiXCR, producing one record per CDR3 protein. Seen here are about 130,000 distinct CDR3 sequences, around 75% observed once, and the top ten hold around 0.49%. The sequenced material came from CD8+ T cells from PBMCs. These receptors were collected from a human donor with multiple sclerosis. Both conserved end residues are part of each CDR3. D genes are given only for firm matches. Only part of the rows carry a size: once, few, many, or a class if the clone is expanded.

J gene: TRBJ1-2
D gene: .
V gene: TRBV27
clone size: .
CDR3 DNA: TGTGCCAGCAGGCCTGCCGGGTCTCTGCTTGGCTACACCTTC
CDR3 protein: CASRPAGSLLGYTF

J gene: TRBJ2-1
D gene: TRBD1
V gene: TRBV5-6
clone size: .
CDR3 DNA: TGTGCCTTCAGCTTGCTGACAGGGATTTCCTACAATGAGCAGTTCTTC
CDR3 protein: CAFSLLTGISYNEQFF

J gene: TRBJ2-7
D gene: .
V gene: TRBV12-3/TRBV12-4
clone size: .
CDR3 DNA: TGTGCCAGCAGTTGGTTCCAAAGCTCCTACGAGCAGTACTTC
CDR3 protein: CASSWFQSSYEQYF

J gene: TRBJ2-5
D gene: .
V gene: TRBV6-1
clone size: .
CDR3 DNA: TGTGCCAGCAGTGAAGGGTACACTAGGGTGGAGACCCAGTACTTC
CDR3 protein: CASSEGYTRVETQYF

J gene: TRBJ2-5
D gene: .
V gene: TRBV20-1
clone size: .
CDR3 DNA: TGCAGTGCTAGTTGGGGGCGTTGGGGGCAACAAGAGACCCAGTACTTC
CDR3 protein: CSASWGRWGQQETQYF

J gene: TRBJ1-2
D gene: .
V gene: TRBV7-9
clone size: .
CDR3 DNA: TGTGCCAGCAGCCCCCGCTCCCTTGGAGGCGGCTACACCTTC
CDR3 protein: CASSPRSLGGGYTF

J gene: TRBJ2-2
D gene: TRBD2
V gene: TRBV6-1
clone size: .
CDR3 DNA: TGTGCCAGCAGAGCCGGGAGGGGGATGAACACCGGGGAGCTGTTTTTT
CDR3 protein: CASRAGRGMNTGELFF

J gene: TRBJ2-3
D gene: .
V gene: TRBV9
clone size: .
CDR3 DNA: TGTGCCAGCAGCCCCTGGGGTACTAGCACAGATACGCAGTATTTT
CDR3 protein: CASSPWGTSTDTQYF

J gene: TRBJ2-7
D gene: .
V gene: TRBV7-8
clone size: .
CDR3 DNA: TGTGCCAGCAGCTTAGCGGACCCATCCTACGAGCAGTACTTC
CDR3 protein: CASSLADPSYEQYF

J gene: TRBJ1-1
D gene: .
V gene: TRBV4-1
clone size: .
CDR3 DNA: TGCGCCAGCAGCCAAGATGGCGGTAACACTGAAGCTTTCTTT
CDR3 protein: CASSQDGGNTEAFF

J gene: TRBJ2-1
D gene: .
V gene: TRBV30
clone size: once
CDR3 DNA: TGTGCCTGGAGTCACGGGGGCGCGGATAATGAGCAGTTCTTC
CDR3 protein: CAWSHGGADNEQFF

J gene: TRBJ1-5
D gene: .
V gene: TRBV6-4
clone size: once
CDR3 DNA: TGTGCCAGCAGTGACTCTCAGGATGACAATCAGCCCCAGCATTTT
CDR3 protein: CASSDSQDDNQPQHF

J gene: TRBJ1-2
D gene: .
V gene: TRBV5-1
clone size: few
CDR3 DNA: TGCGCCAGCAGCCAGAGCAGAACCAACAGGGTCGGAGGCTACACCTTC
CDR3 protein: CASSQSRTNRVGGYTF

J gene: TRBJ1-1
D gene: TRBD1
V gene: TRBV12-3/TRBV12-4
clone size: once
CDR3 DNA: TGTGCCAGCAGTTTCCGGACAGGGCTTCCCTACGCTTTCTTT
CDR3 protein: CASSFRTGLPYAFF

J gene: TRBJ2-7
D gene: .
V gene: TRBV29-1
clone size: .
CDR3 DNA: TGCAGCGTCTTGCGCCCCTCCGGGAGCTCCTACGAGCAGTACTTC
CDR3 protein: CSVLRPSGSSYEQYF

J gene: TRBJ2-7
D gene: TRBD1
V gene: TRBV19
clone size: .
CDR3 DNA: TGTGCCAGTAAGGTCCGGGACAGCCCTGCCTACGAGCAGTACTTC
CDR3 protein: CASKVRDSPAYEQYF

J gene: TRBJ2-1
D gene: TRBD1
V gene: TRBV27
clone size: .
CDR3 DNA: TGTGCCAGCAGTTTAGGAATTACTACAGGGGGCAGTGAGCAGTTCTTC
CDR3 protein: CASSLGITTGGSEQFF

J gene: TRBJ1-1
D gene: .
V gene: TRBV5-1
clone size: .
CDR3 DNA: TGCGCCAGCAGCATCCGTTCTGGGTTGAACACTGAAGCTTTCTTT
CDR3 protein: CASSIRSGLNTEAFF